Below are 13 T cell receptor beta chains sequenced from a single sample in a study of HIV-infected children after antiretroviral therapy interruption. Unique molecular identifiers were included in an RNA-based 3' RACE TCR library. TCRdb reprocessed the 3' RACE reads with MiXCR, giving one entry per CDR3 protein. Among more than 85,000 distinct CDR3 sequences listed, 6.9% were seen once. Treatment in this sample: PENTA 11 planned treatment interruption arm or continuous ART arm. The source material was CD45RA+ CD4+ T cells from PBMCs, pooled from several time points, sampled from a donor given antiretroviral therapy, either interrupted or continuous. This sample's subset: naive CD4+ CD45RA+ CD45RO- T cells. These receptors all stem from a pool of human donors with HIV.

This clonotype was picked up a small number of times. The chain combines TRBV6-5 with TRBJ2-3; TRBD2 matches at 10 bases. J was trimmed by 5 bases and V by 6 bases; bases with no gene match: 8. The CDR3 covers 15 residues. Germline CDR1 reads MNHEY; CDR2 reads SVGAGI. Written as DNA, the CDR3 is TGTGCCAGCAGCACCACTAGCGGGGCGGTAGATACGCAGTATTTT. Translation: CASSTTSGAVDTQYF.

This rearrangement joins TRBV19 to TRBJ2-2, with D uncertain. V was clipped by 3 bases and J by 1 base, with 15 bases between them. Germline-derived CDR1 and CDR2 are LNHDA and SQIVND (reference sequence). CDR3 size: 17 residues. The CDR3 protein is CASSIHPPGLNTGELFF. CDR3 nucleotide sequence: TGTGCCAGTAGTATTCACCCTCCCGGCTTGAACACCGGGGAGCTGTTTTTT. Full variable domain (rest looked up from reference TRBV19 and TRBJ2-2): DGGITQSPKYLFRKEGQNVTLSCEQNLNHDAMYWYRQDPGQGLRLIYYSQIVNDFQKGDIAEGYSVSREKKESFPLTVTSAQKNPTAFYLCASSIHPPGLNTGELFFGEGSRLTVL.

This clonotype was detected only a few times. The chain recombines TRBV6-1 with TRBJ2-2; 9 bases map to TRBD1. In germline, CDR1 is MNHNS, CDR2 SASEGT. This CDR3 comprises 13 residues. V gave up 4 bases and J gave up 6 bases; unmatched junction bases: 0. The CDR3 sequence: CASSGQGAGELFF. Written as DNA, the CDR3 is TGTGCCAGCAGTGGACAGGGGGCCGGGGAGCTGTTTTTT.

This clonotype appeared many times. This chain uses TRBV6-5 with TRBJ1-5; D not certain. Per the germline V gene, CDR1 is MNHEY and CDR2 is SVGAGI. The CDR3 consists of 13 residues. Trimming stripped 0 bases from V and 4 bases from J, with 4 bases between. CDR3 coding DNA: TGTGCCAGCAGTTACTCAGTTAATCAGCCCCAGCATTTT. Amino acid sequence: CASSYSVNQPQHF.

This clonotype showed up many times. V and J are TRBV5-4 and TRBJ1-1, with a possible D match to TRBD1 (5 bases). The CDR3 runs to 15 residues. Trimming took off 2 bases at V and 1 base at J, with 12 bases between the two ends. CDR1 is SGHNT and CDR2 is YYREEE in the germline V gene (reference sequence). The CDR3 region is CASSLTPGTNTEAFF. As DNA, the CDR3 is TGTGCCAGCAGCTTAACTCCGGGGACGAACACTGAAGCTTTCTTT.

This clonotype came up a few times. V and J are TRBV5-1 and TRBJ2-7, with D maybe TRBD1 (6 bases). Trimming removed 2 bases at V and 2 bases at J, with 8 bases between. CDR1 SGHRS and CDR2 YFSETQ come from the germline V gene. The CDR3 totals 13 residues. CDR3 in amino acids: CASSLDRTYEQYF. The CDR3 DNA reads TGCGCCAGCAGCTTAGACAGGACCTACGAGCAGTACTTC.

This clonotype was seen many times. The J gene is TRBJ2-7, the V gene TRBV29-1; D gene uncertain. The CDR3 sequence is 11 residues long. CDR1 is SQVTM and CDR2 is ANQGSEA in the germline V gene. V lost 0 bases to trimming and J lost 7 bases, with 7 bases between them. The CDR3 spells CSVEDWGEQYF. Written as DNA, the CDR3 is TGCAGCGTTGAAGACTGGGGTGAGCAGTACTTC.

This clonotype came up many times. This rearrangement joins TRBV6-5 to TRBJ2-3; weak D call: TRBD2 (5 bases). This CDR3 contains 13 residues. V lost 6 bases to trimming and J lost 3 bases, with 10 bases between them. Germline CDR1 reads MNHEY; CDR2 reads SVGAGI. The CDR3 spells CASRVLATDTQYF. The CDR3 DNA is TGTGCCAGCAGGGTGCTAGCTACAGATACGCAGTATTTT.

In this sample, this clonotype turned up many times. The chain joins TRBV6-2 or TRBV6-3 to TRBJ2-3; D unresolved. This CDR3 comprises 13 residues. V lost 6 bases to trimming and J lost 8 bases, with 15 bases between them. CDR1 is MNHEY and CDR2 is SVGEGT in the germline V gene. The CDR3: CASSLAPEATQYF. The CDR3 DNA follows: TGTGCCAGCAGCCTCGCCCCGGAAGCTACGCAGTATTTT.

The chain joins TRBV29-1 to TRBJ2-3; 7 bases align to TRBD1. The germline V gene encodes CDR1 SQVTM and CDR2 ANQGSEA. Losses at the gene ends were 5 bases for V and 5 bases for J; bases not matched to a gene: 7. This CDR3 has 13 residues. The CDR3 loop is CSVRDRTLDTQYF. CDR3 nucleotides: TGCAGCGTTCGGGACAGAACCCTAGATACGCAGTATTTT.

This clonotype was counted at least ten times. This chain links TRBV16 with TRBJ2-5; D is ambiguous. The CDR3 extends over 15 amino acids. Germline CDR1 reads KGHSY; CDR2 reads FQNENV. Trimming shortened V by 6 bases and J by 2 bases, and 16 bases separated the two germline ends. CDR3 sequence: CASSQSPYRQETQYF. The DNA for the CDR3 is TGTGCCAGCAGTCAAAGCCCCTACCGTCAAGAGACCCAGTACTTC.

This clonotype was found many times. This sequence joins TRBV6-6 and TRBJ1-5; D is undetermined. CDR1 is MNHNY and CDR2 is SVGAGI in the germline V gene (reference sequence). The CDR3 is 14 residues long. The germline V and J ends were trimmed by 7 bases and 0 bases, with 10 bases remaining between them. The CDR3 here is CASMGQSSNQPQHF. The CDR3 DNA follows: TGTGCCAGCATGGGCCAGTCTAGCAATCAGCCCCAGCATTTT.

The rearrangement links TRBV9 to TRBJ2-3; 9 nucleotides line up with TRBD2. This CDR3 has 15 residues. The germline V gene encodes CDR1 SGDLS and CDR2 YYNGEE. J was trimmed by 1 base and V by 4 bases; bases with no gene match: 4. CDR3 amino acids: CASSPRTSGTDTQYF. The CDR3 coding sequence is TGTGCCAGCAGCCCCCGGACTAGCGGCACAGATACGCAGTATTTT.